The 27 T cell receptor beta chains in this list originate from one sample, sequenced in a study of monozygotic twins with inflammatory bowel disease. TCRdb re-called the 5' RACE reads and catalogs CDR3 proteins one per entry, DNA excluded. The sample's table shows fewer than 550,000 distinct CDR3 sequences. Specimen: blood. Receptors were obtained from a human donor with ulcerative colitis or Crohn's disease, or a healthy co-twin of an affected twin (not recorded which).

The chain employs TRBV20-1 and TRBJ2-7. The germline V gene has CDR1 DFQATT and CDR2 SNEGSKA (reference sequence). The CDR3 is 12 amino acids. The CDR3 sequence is CSAPGTPYEQYF.

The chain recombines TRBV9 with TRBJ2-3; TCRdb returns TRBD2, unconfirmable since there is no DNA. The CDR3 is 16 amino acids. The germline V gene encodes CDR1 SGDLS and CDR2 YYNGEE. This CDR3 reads CASSQTSGGWFDTQYF. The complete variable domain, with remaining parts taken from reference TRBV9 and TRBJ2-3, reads DSGVTQTPKHLITATGQRVTLRCSPRSGDLSVYWYQQSLDQGLQFLIQYYNGEERAKGNILERFSAQQFPDLHSELNLSSLELGDSALYFCASSQTSGGWFDTQYFGPGTRLTVL.

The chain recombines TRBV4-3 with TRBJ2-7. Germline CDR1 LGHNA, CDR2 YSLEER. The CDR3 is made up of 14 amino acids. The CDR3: CASSQGPTPLEQYF.

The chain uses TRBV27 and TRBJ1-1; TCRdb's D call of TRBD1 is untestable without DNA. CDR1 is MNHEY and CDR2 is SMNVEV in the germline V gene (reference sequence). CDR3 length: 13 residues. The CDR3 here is CASSFGQYTEAFF.

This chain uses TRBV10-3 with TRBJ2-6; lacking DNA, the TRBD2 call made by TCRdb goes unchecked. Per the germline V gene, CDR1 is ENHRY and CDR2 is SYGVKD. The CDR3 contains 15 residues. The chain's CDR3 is CAITSEGTGANVLTF.

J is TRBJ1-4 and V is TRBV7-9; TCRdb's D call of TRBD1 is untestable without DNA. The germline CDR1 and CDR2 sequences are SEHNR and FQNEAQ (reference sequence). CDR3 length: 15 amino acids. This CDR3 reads CASSPDGGPGEKLFF.

CDR3 residues: CATSDNSRRALDNEQFF. V and J are TRBV24-1 and TRBJ2-1; the D call from TCRdb, TRBD2, cannot be confirmed without DNA. Germline V gives CDR1 KGHDR, CDR2 SFDVKD. The CDR3 is made up of 17 amino acids.

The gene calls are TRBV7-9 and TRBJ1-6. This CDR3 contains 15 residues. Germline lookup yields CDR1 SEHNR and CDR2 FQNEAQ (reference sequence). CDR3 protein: CASSLKGGHNSPLHF. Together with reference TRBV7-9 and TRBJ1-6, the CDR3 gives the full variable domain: DTGVSQNPRHKITKRGQNVTFRCDPISEHNRLYWYRQTLGQGPEFLTYFQNEAQLEKSRLLSDRFSAERPKGSFSTLEIQRTEQGDSAMYLCASSLKGGHNSPLHFGNGTRLTVT.

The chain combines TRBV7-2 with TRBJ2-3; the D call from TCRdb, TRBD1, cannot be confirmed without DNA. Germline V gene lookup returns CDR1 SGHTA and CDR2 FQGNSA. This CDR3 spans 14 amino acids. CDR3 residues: CASSLFGPGDTQYF.

Here the CDR3 reads CATSGDGYGYTF. The rearrangement links TRBV24-1 to TRBJ1-2. There are 12 residues in the CDR3. Germline CDR1 reads KGHDR; CDR2 reads SFDVKD.

CDR3 loop: CSAGDRASQNIQYF. The chain couples TRBV20-1 to TRBJ2-4. The CDR3 consists of 14 residues. The germline CDR1 and CDR2 sequences are DFQATT and SNEGSKA (reference sequence).

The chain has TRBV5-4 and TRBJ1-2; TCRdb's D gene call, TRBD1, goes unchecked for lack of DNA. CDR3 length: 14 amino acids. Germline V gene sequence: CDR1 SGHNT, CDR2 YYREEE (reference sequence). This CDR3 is CASRRDRGGDGYTF.

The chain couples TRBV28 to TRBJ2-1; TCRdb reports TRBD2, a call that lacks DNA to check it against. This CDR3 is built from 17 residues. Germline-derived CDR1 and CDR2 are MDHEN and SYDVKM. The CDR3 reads CASSLYPGLAGGSEQFF.

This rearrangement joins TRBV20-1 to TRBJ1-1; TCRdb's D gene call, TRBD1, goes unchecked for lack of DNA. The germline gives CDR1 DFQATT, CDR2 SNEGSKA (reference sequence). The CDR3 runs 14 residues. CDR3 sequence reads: CSASKTGGGTEAFF.

CDR3 loop: CSAYGQSTGELFF. The J gene is TRBJ2-2, the V gene TRBV20-1; the D call of TRBD1 rests on TCRdb alone, since no DNA is present to check it. Germline V gene sequence: CDR1 DFQATT, CDR2 SNEGSKA (reference sequence). The CDR3 consists of 13 residues.

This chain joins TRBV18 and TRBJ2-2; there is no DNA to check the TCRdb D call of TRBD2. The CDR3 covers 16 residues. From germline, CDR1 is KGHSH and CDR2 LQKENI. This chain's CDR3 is CASSPRGAGDTGELFF.

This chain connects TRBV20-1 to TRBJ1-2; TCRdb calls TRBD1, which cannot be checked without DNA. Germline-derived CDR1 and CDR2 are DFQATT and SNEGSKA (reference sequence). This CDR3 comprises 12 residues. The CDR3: CSARVSGGGYTF.

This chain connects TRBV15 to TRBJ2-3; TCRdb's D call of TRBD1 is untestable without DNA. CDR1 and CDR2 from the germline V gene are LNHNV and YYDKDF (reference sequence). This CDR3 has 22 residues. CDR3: CATSRDRDFRDPGGRTTDTQYF.

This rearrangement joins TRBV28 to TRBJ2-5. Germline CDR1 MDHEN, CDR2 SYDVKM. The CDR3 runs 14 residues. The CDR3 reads CASSPFSDVETQYF. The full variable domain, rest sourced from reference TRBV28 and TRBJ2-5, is DVKVTQSSRYLVKRTGEKVFLECVQDMDHENMFWYRQDPGLGLRLIYFSYDVKMKEKGDIPEGYSVSREKKERFSLILESASTNQTSMYLCASSPFSDVETQYFGPGTRLLVL.

The chain's CDR3 is CASGTRGYGYTF. The chain couples TRBV7-2 to TRBJ1-2; the D call of TRBD1 rests on TCRdb alone, since no DNA is present to check it. The CDR3 loop spans 12 amino acids. Germline loops: CDR1 SGHTA, CDR2 FQGNSA.

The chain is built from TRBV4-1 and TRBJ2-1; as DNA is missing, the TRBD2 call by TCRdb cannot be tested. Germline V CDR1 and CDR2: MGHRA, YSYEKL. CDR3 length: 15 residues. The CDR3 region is CASSLTGGRGNEQFF.

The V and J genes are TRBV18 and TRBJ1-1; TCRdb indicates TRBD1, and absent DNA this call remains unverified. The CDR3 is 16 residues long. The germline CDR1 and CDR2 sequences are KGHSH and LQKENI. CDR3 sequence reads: CASSPPTGDLNTEAFF.

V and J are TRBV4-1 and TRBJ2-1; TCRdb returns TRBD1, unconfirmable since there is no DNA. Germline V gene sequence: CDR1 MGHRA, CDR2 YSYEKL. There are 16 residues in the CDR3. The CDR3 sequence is CASSQGSPLGFNEQFF.

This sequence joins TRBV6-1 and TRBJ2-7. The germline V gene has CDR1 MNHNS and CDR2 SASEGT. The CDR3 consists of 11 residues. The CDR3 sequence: CASSEQREQYF.

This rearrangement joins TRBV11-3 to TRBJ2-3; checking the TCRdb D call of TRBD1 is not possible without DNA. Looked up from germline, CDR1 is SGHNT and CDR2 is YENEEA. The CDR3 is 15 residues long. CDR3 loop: CASSLRTGGTDTQYF.

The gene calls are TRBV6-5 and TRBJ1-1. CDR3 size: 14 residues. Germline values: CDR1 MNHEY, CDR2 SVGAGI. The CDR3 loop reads CASSYSLMAIEAFF.

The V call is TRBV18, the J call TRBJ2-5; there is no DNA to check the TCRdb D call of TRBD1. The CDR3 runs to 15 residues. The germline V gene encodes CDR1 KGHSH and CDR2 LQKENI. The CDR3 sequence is CASSPRGPTKETQYF.